This T cell receptor (beta chain) was captured by sequencing in a study of regulatory T cells in long-lasting Graves disease. This clonotype showed up many times. Library construction for TCR beta used iRepertoire HTBI primers and Arm-PCR of CDR3 regions. Per the authors' pipeline: Gene usage covered 55 to 70 TRBV and more than 13 TRBJ segments. TCRdb itself ran the multiplex PCR reads through MiXCR, one entry per CDR3 protein. These V and J calls are TCRdb output, not the study's own analysis. The table shows about 450,000 distinct CDR3 sequences, with less than 15% occurring only once. Time point noted: newly diagnosed GD, antithyroid drugs for less than 3 months. Generation of the TCR library employed RNA extracted from PBMCs. From each patient, around 10 milliliters of peripheral blood was drawn and collected into an EDTA anticoagulant tube. CDR1 SGDLS and CDR2 YYNGEE come from the germline V gene. The CDR3 extends over 15 amino acids. The junction had 5 bases not matched to a gene; V was cut back by 4 bases and J by 0 bases.

This same sample was also taken into another study, of T cells in Graves' hyperthyroidism and ophthalmopathy. As reported in that work: Among clonotypes expanded in thyroid above 0.001, most were also found in blood.

This receptor was identified in a woman in her 50s with Graves disease. The starting material was peripheral blood mononuclear cells (PBMCs), obtained at new diagnosis, from a patient treated with antithyroid drugs. This rearrangement joins TRBV9 to TRBJ2-5, with TRBD1 identical over 8 bases. The CDR3 is CASSLTGANQETQYF. For the CDR3, the DNA is TGTGCCAGCAGCTTGACAGGGGCCAACCAAGAGACCCAGTACTTC. Together with reference TRBV9 and TRBJ2-5, the CDR3 gives the full variable domain: DSGVTQTPKHLITATGQRVTLRCSPRSGDLSVYWYQQSLDQGLQFLIQYYNGEERAKGNILERFSAQQFPDLHSELNLSSLELGDSALYFCASSLTGANQETQYFGPGTRLLVL.